Below, one TCR beta chain is given with its context. The data derive from a study of blood T cell repertoires in COVID-19. Study-wide context: The origin of the acute and convalescent COVID-19 samples was the United States, Italy and Spain. PBMCs, B-cell-depleted T cells, or T cells were the source of the cDNA or gDNA that made up the material.

Only in-frame clones appear in the TCRdb table, and some are missing; sequencing was by immunoSEQ multiplex PCR. The repertoire holds fewer than 250,000 clones, with roughly 89% as singletons. Within 2 weeks before study entry, exposed participants met a COVID-19 case. This clonotype was sampled from a woman between 25 and 40 years old who had been exposed to COVID-19. Sequences were obtained from PBMCs or T cells enriched from blood (not recorded which).

The CDR3 sequence: CASSPNSNQPQHF. In nucleotides, the CDR3 is TGTGCCAGCAGTCCCAATAGCAATCAGCCCCAGCATTTT. The gene calls are TRBV6-5 and TRBJ1-5; no firm D call. This CDR3 comprises 13 residues. The V end lost 5 bases, the J end lost 0 bases, and 5 bases lay between the germline ends. Germline V gives CDR1 MNHEY, CDR2 SVGAGI.